This T cell receptor (beta chain) was identified in a study of shared clonotypes between healthy human individuals. Overall study: Per donor, CD8 memory used one plate, CD8 naive used two, CD4 memory used three and CD4 naive used three.

General observations from the study: The authors expected sequencing depth to affect clonotype sharing among donors.

Generated by immunoSEQ multiplex PCR, the TCRdb table keeps only in-frame clones and is missing some. The repertoire has about 1.1 million clones, approximately 78% of them found once; the top ten carry 0.6% to 0.75%. On this clone itself: The target antigen is unknown.

Each of the donors was a healthy adult who was HIV-negative and had not had a recent acute infection or vaccination. Investigators divided CD4+ cells into CD45RA+ naive and CD45RA-negative memory subsets. The CDR3 runs to 13 residues. Trimming pared 4 bases from V and 4 bases from J, leaving 10 bases between. Germline CDR1 reads LNHDA; CDR2 reads SQIVND (reference sequence). The TCR originated in a man aged 18 to 30 in good health. Some clones in this sample may be carry-over from other donors' samples. The sequenced sample consisted of memory CD4+ T cells from PBMCs. Noted subset: CD45RA-negative fraction. V usage is TRBV19 and J usage is TRBJ1-1, with D unresolved. CDR3 nucleotides: TGTGCCAGTAGTACGCAGCCTCGCACTGAAGCTTTCTTT. Translated: CASSTQPRTEAFF.